This T cell receptor beta chain was retrieved from a study of human versus mouse CDR3 diversity and MHC coevolution. V was shortened by 4 bases and J by 5 bases, with 15 bases between the two germline ends. This CDR3 has 14 residues. Germline CDR1 and CDR2: SGHRS and YFSETQ. Using immunoSEQ multiplex PCR, the repertoire was profiled, and TCRdb retains in-frame clones only, with some absent. The sample yields tens of thousands of clones, 90% to 95% seen once. This TCR derives from a person aged 60 to 70 in good health. Sequencing used naive CD4+ T cells from blood. Described subset: CD45RO-negative CD62L-positive naive CD4 T cells. This chain links TRBV5-1 with TRBJ2-5; perhaps TRBD2 as D (5 bases). CDR3 DNA: TGCGCCAGCAGCGGCAAGTTTCGGGATGAGACCCAGTACTTC. Translated: CASSGKFRDETQYF.